Sequencing of this T cell receptor (beta chain) was carried out in a study of T cell responses to AZD1222 COVID-19 vaccine. Background on the study: Pooled in the analysis were second doses at about 4 or about 12 weeks. Whole-study results and caveats: Mostly white British, mostly female donors; authors suggested clonal diversity may be underestimated. Elevations in Spike-specific TCR breadth and depth followed administration of two AZD1222 doses.

On this clone itself: Its antigen is undetermined.

V lost 4 bases to trimming and J lost 3 bases; unmatched junction nucleotides: 9. CDR3 length: 17 amino acids. Germline V gene sequence: CDR1 SGHNT, CDR2 YYREEE (reference sequence). Assay: immunoSEQ multiplex PCR; the TCRdb copy retains only in-frame clones and omits some. The repertoire holds roughly 200,000 clones, 88% seen once, with around 8% in the top ten. The receptor was isolated from an adult in good health. The input for sequencing was peripheral blood, taken on day 0 of AZD1222 vaccination. This rearrangement joins TRBV5-4 to TRBJ2-7, with 14 bases aligning to TRBD2. CDR3 nucleotide sequence: TGTGCCAGCAGCCCGGGACTAGCGGGGGAACGGGTCTACGAGCAGTACTTC. It translates to CASSPGLAGERVYEQYF. The full variable domain, in which reference TRBV5-4 and TRBJ2-7 provide the parts outside the CDR3, is ETGVTQSPTHLIKTRGQQVTLRCSSQSGHNTVSWYQQALGQGPQFIFQYYREEENGRGNFPPRFSGLQFPNYSSELNVNALELDDSALYLCASSPGLAGERVYEQYFGPGTRLTVT.